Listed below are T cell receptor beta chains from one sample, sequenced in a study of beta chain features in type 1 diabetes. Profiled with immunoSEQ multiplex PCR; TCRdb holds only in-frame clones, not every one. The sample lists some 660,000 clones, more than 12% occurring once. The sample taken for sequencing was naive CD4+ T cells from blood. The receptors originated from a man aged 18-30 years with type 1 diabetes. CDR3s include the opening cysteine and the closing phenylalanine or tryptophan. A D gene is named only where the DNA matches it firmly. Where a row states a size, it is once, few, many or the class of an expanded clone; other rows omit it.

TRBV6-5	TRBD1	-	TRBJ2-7	TGTGCCAGCAGACGGGGGACAGGGGCCTACTACGAGCAGTACTTC	CASRRGTGAYYEQYF
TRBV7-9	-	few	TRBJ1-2	TGTGCCAGCAGCCGGACGGGATCCTATGGCTACACCTTC	CASSRTGSYGYTF
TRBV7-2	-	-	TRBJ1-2	TGTGCCAGCAGCTTAGCTGGGCAGTTCAACTATGGCTACACCTTC	CASSLAGQFNYGYTF
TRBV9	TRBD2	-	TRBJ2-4	TGTGCCAGCAGCGTAGAAGCGCGGGGGGGCCGAGGAAACATTCAGTACTTC	CASSVEARGGRGNIQYF
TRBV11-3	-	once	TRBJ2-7	TGTGCCAGCAGCTTACTCCCAGGGGTGACCTACGAGCAGTACTTC	CASSLLPGVTYEQYF
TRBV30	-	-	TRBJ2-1	TGTGCCTGGAGTGTTGGTCCGGTAACCCAGTTCTTC	CAWSVGPVTQFF
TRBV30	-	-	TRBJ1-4	TGTGCCTGGAGTTTTAGGGGGGAAAAACTGTTTTTT	CAWSFRGEKLFF
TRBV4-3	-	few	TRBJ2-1	TGCGCCAGCAGCCAACGTTTGCGGGGACAGTTTCCCTCCTACAATGAGCAGTTCTTC	CASSQRLRGQFPSYNEQFF
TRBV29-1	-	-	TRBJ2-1	TGCAGCGTTGATAAGGGAAAGGGGTACAATGAGCAGTTCTTC	CSVDKGKGYNEQFF
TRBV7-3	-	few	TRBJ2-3	TGTGCCAGCAGCTTATGGGGGGCCGGCACAGATACGCAGTATTTT	CASSLWGAGTDTQYF
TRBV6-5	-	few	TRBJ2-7	TGTGCCAGCAGTTCCCAGGAGGGATTTCATGCCTACGAGCAGTACTTC	CASSSQEGFHAYEQYF
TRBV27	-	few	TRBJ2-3	TGTGCCAGCAGTTTATCGGGGGCGATTGATACGCAGTATTTT	CASSLSGAIDTQYF
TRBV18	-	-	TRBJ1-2	TGTGCCAGCTCGCGACCCGGGGCTAACTATGGCTACACCTTC	CASSRPGANYGYTF
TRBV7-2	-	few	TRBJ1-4	TGTGCCAGCAGCTTAGTAGTGTCGCGTCTGCTTGAAAAACTGTTTTTT	CASSLVVSRLLEKLFF
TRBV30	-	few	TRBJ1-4	TGTGCCTGGAGTGTAGGGGGATTTGAAAAACTGTTTTTT	CAWSVGGFEKLFF
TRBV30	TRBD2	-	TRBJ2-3	TGTGCCTGGAGTGTATGGGCGGGGGGCCCCTCAGATACGCAGTATTTT	CAWSVWAGGPSDTQYF
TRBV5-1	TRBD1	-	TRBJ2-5	TGCGCCAGCAGCGGACGACAGGGCCAAGAGACCCAGTACTTC	CASSGRQGQETQYF
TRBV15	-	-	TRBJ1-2	TGTGCCACCAGCAAAGCACCCTCCCCCACAGGGAACTATGGCTACACCTTC	CATSKAPSPTGNYGYTF
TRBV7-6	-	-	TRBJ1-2	TGTGCCAGCAGCCCCAACGGAGACTATGGCTACACCTTC	CASSPNGDYGYTF
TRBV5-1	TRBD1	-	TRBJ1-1	TGCGCCAGCAGCGTTTTAGGAGACAGGGGCACTGAAGCTTTCTTT	CASSVLGDRGTEAFF
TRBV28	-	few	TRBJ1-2	TGTGCCAGCAGCCCCCTAAGGGACTATGGCTACACCTTC	CASSPLRDYGYTF
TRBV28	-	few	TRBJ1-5	TGTGCCAGTGGATCTGGCAATCAGCCCCAGCATTTT	CASGSGNQPQHF
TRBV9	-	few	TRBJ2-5	TGTGCCAGCAGCGTAAGAGGGCCGGAGACCCAGTACTTC	CASSVRGPETQYF
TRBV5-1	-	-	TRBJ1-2	TGCGCCAGCAGCCCCTCGGGGAAAGGTTGGACGTCTAGTGGCTACACCTTC	CASSPSGKGWTSSGYTF
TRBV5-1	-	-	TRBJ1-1	TGCGCCAGCAGCTTTGGGGGGAACACTGAAGCTTTCTTT	CASSFGGNTEAFF
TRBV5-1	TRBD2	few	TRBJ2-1	TGCGCCAGCAGCGGCCCCGGGACTAGGATGCATGCCCGGAATGAGCAGTTCTTC	CASSGPGTRMHARNEQFF
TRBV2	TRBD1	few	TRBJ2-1	TGTGCCAGCAGTGAAGCGCGTTGGACAGGGGAACAGTTCTTC	CASSEARWTGEQFF
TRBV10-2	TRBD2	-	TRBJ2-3	TGCGCCAGCAGTGGAAGCGGGGGCACAGATACGCAGTATTTT	CASSGSGGTDTQYF
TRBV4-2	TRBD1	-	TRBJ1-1	TGTGCCAGCAGCTTCGGACAGGGGAACACTGAAGCTTTCTTT	CASSFGQGNTEAFF
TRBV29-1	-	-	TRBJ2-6	TGCAGCGTTGAATCTGGGGCCAACGTCCTGACTTTC	CSVESGANVLTF
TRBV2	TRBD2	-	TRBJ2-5	TGTGCCAGCAGGAAAGGACTAGCGCAGCCTCGGGGAGAGACCCAGTACTTC	CASRKGLAQPRGETQYF
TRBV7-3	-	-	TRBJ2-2	TGTGCCAGCAGCTTCCCCAGGGGCACCGGGGAGCTGTTTTTT	CASSFPRGTGELFF
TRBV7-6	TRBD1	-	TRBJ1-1	TGTGCCAGCAGCTTGGCAGGGGGGGCTGAAGCTTTCTTT	CASSLAGGAEAFF
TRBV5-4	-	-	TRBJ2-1	TGTGCCAGCAGCGTCTTAGGAGGTTCGTTCGGTGAGCAGTTCTTC	CASSVLGGSFGEQFF
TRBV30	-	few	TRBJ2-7	TGTGCCTGGAGTACGGGGCGCAAGCAGTACTTC	CAWSTGRKQYF
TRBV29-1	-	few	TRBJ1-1	TGCAGCATAACCAAGACAGCTATGAACACTGAAGCTTTCTTT	CSITKTAMNTEAFF
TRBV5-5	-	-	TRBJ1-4	TGTGCCAGCAGCTTGGCCAAGGCCGCAACTAATGAAAAACTGTTTTTT	CASSLAKAATNEKLFF
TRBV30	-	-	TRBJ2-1	TGTGCCTGGAGGGCCTCGGGCTCCTACAATGAGCAGTTCTTC	CAWRASGSYNEQFF
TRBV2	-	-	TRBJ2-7	TGTGCCGGCACCCTGGGGACTCCCAGAGGCGAGCAGTACTTC	CAGTLGTPRGEQYF
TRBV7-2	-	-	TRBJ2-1	TGTGCCAGCAGCTTAGTGGGGGGCTATGAGCAGTTCTTC	CASSLVGGYEQFF
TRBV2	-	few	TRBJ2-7	TGTGCCAGCAAGGGCGGGCTCACGTCCTACGAGCAGTACTTC	CASKGGLTSYEQYF
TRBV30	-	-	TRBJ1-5	TGTGCCTGGAGTTTTGGTTTTAGCAATCAGCCCCAGCATTTT	CAWSFGFSNQPQHF
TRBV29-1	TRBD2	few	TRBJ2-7	TGCAGCGCCTTGACTAGCGGGTCCTACGAGCAGTACTTC	CSALTSGSYEQYF
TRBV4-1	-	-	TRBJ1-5	TGCGCCAGCAGCCCAAAGGGGGACAGCAATCAGCCCCAGCATTTT	CASSPKGDSNQPQHF
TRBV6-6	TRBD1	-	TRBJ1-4	TGTGCCAGCAGTTCCAGACAGGGTGAGGAAAAACTGTTTTTT	CASSSRQGEEKLFF
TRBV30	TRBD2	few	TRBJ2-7	TGTGCCTGGAGTTATAGCGGGAGGGAGTACGAGCAGTACTTC	CAWSYSGREYEQYF
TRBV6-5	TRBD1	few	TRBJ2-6	TGTGCCAGCAGGACCACAGGGGTCGGGGCCAACGTCCTGACTTTC	CASRTTGVGANVLTF
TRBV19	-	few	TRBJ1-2	TGTGCCAGTAGTATCCGGGAGGATGTTCGTGGCTACACCTTC	CASSIREDVRGYTF
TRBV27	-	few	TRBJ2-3	TGTGCCACCGGATACTATGACCAAGCAGATACGCAGTATTTT	CATGYYDQADTQYF
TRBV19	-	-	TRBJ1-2	TGTGCCAGTAGTTATAACTATGGCTACACCTTC	CASSYNYGYTF
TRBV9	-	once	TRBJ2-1	TGTGCCAGCAGCGTAGTTGGGGGACACTCCTACAATGAGCAGTTCTTC	CASSVVGGHSYNEQFF
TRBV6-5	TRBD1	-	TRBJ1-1	TGTGCCAGCAGTTACAACAGGGGAGGAACTGAAGCTTTCTTT	CASSYNRGGTEAFF